This is a list of T cell receptor beta chains from one sample in a study of cytomegalovirus exposure and HLA in healthy donors. Measured with immunoSEQ multiplex PCR; TCRdb has only the in-frame clones, and not every one. The sample records 90,000 to 110,000 clones, 78% being singletons. Sequencing was performed on PBMCs. The receptors stem from a man aged 30 to 39 in good health and CMV-seronegative. Each CDR3 is given with its conserved first and last residue. D genes are given only for firm matches. Rows give clone size only sometimes, using once, few, many, or a class for an expanded clone.

TRBJ2-5 | . | TRBV7-9 | . | CASSLSGVETQYF | TGTGCCAGCAGCTTATCAGGGGTAGAGACCCAGTACTTC
TRBJ1-6 | . | TRBV6-1 | . | CASSEIGNRHDYNSPLHF | TGTGCCAGCAGTGAAATCGGTAACAGGCACGATTATAATTCACCCCTCCACTTT
TRBJ1-1 | . | TRBV9 | TRBD1 | CASSVKDREAFF | TGTGCCAGCAGCGTAAAGGACAGGGAAGCTTTCTTT
TRBJ1-1 | . | TRBV5-1 | TRBD1 | CASSYRDRYEAFF | TGCGCCAGCAGTTACCGGGACAGGTATGAAGCTTTCTTT
TRBJ1-2 | . | TRBV29-1 | . | CSVAGGESYDYTF | TGCAGCGTGGCCGGCGGGGAATCCTATGACTACACCTTC
TRBJ2-7 | . | TRBV7-9 | TRBD1 | CASSKGTGFEQYF | TGTGCCAGCAGCAAGGGGACAGGGTTCGAGCAGTACTTC
TRBJ1-1 | few | TRBV6-5 | TRBD1 | CASSSTGGDTEAFF | TGTGCCAGCAGTTCGACAGGGGGGGACACTGAAGCTTTCTTT
TRBJ2-7 | . | TRBV4-3 | TRBD1 | CASSQPGTGGSYEQYF | TGCGCCAGCAGCCAACCCGGGACAGGGGGTTCCTACGAGCAGTACTTC
TRBJ2-7 | . | TRBV29-1 | . | CSVEMESSYEQYF | TGCAGCGTTGAGATGGAGAGCTCCTACGAGCAGTACTTC
TRBJ1-1 | . | TRBV10-2 | . | CASREATGAFF | TGCGCCAGCAGGGAGGCTACCGGAGCTTTCTTT
TRBJ2-3 | . | TRBV11-3 | . | CASSLSGVPTDTQYF | TGTGCCAGCAGCTTATCGGGGGTGCCCACAGATACGCAGTATTTT
TRBJ2-1 | once | TRBV7-2 | . | CASSLELAGEQFF | TGTGCCAGCAGCTTAGAACTAGCAGGCGAGCAGTTCTTC
TRBJ2-7 | . | TRBV29-1 | . | CSVVTPKLTYEQYF | TGCAGCGTCGTAACTCCCAAACTAACCTACGAGCAGTACTTC
TRBJ1-2 | . | TRBV6-5 | . | CASRTRGGYGYTF | TGTGCCAGCAGAACCAGGGGCGGGTATGGCTACACCTTC
TRBJ2-5 | . | TRBV7-2 | . | CASSSLTRRETQYF | TGTGCCAGCAGCTCATTGACCCGGAGGGAGACCCAGTACTTC
TRBJ2-2 | . | TRBV6-1 | . | CASSYEQTGELFF | TGTGCCAGCAGTTATGAACAAACCGGGGAGCTGTTTTTT
TRBJ2-6 | . | TRBV9 | TRBD1 | CASSVARTGDVLTF | TGTGCCAGCAGCGTAGCCAGGACAGGGGACGTCCTGACTTTC
TRBJ1-1 | . | TRBV19 | . | CASSKLQGYNTEAFF | TGTGCCAGTAGTAAACTACAGGGCTACAACACTGAAGCTTTCTTT
TRBJ2-7 | . | TRBV5-1 | . | CASKKQGSLVEQYF | TGCGCCAGCAAAAAACAAGGGAGTTTGGTCGAGCAGTACTTC
TRBJ2-1 | . | TRBV4-3 | TRBD2 | CASSPTNRDYHEQFF | TGCGCCAGCAGCCCCACCAATAGGGACTACCATGAGCAGTTCTTC
TRBJ1-6 | . | TRBV5-8 | . | CASSLVLNSPLHF | TGTGCCAGCAGCTTGGTTCTCAATTCACCCCTCCACTTT
TRBJ2-5 | few | TRBV5-6 | . | CASSLLLHGREGTQYF | TGTGCCAGCAGCTTGCTATTACACGGACGGGAAGGGACCCAGTACTTC
TRBJ2-1 | . | TRBV9 | . | CASSVGGSHEQFF | TGTGCCAGCAGCGTAGGAGGTAGCCATGAGCAGTTCTTC
TRBJ1-6 | few | TRBV5-4 | TRBD1 | CASSLETGTYNSPLHF | TGTGCCAGCAGCTTGGAGACAGGGACCTATAATTCACCCCTCCACTTT
TRBJ2-5 | . | TRBV14 | . | CASSQDPGTIQETQYF | TGTGCCAGCAGCCAAGATCCTGGGACAATCCAAGAGACCCAGTACTTC
TRBJ1-1 | . | TRBV19 | . | CASSTLGMRTEAFF | TGTGCCAGTAGTACCCTCGGCATGCGGACTGAAGCTTTCTTT
TRBJ2-7 | . | TRBV11-2 | . | CASSQGRSSYEQYF | TGTGCCAGCAGCCAGGGGCGGAGCTCCTACGAGCAGTACTTC
TRBJ2-7 | . | TRBV7-8 | . | CASSQIAETYEQYF | TGTGCCAGCAGCCAAATAGCGGAAACCTACGAGCAGTACTTC